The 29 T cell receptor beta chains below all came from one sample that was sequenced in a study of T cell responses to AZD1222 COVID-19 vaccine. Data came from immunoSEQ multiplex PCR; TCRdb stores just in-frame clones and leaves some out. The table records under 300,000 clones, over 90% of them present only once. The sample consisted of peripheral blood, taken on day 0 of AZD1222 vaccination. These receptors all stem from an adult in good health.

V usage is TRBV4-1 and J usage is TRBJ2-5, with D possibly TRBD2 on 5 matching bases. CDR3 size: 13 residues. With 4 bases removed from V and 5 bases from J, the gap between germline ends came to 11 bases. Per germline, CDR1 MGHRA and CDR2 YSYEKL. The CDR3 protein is CASSPLGWETQYF. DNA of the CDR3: TGCGCCAGCAGCCCACTAGGCTGGGAGACCCAGTACTTC.

CDR3 DNA sequence: TGTGCCATCAGTGCTGGGGGGAGCTATGGCTACACCTTC. This gives the protein CAISAGGSYGYTF. This chain uses TRBV10-3 with TRBJ1-2; perhaps TRBD1 as D (5 bases). Looked up from germline, CDR1 is ENHRY and CDR2 is SYGVKD. The CDR3 is 13 residues long. V dropped 4 bases and J dropped 4 bases, with 10 bases sitting between them.

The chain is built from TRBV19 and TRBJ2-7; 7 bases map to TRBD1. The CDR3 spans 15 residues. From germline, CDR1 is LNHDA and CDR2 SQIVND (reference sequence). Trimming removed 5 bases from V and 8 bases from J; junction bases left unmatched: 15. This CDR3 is CASSARRLRDSKQYF. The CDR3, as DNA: TGTGCCAGTAGTGCAAGGCGGCTTCGGGACAGTAAGCAGTACTTC.

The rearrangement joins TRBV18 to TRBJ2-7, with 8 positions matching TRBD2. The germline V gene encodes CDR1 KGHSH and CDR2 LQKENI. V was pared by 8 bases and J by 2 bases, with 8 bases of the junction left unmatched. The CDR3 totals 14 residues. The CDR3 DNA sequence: TGTGCCAGCAGCCCGACGCGGGGGGCCTACGAGCAGTACTTC. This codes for CASSPTRGAYEQYF.

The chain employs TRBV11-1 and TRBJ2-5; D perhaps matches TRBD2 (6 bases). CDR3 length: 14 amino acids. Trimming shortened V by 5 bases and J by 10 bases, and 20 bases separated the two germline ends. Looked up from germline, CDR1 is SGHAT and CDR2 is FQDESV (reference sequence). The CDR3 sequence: CASSRGWEVASQYF. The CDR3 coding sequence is TGTGCCAGCAGCCGTGGTTGGGAGGTGGCTAGCCAGTACTTC.

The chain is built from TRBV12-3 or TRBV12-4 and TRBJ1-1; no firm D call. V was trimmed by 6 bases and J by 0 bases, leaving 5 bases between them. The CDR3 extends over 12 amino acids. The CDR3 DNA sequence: TGTGCCAGCAGGGTTCTGAACACTGAAGCTTTCTTT. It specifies CASRVLNTEAFF.

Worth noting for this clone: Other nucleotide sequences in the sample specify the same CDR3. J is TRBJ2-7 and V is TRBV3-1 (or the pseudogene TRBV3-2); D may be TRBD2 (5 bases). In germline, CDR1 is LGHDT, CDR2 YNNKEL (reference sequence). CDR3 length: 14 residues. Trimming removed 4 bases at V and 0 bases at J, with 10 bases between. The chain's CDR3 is CASSLSGSSYEQYF. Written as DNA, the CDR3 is TGTGCCAGCAGCCTGAGCGGAAGCTCCTACGAGCAGTACTTC.

For the CDR3, the DNA is TGTGCCAGCAGCCCGCACCCCCAGGGACAGGGGGCCTCTGAAGCTTTCTTT. Its protein is CASSPHPQGQGASEAFF. This chain connects TRBV9 to TRBJ1-1; 12 bases are a match to TRBD1. This CDR3 region has 17 residues. Germline values: CDR1 SGDLS, CDR2 YYNGEE. Germline trimming cut 4 bases from V and 6 bases from J; bases unmatched to any gene: 13. Combining the CDR3 with reference TRBV9 and TRBJ1-1 gives the whole variable domain DSGVTQTPKHLITATGQRVTLRCSPRSGDLSVYWYQQSLDQGLQFLIQYYNGEERAKGNILERFSAQQFPDLHSELNLSSLELGDSALYFCASSPHPQGQGASEAFFGQGTRLTVV.

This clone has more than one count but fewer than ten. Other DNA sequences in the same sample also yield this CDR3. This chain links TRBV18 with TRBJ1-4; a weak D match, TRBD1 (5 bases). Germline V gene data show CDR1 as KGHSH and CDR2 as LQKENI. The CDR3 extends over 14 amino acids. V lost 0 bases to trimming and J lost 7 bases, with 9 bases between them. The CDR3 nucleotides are TGTGCCAGCTCACCACCCACGGGGCGTGAAAAACTGTTTTTT. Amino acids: CASSPPTGREKLFF. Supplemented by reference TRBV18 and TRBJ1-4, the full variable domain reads NAGVMQNPRHLVRRRGQEARLRCSPMKGHSHVYWYRQLPEEGLKFMVYLQKENIIDESGMPKERFSAEFPKEGPSILRIQQVVRGDSAAYFCASSPPTGREKLFFGSGTQLSVL.

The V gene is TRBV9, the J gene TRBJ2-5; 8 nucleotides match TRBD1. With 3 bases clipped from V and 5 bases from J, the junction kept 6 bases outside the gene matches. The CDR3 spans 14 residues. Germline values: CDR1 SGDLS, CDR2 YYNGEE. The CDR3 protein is CASSATGVIETQYF. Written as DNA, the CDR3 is TGTGCCAGCAGCGCGACAGGGGTGATTGAGACCCAGTACTTC.

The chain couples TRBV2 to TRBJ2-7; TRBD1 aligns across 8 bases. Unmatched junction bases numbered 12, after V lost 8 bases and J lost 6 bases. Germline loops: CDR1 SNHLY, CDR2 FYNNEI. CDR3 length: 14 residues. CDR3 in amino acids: CASRWGRGRIEQYF. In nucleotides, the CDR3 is TGTGCCAGCCGGTGGGGCAGGGGGCGTATCGAGCAGTACTTC.

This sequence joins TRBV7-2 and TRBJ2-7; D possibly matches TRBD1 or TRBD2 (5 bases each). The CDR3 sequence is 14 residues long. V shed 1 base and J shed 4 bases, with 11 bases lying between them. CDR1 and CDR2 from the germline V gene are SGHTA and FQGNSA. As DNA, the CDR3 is TGTGCCAGCAGCTTAGGTGGGGACGCTTACGAGCAGTACTTC. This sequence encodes CASSLGGDAYEQYF.

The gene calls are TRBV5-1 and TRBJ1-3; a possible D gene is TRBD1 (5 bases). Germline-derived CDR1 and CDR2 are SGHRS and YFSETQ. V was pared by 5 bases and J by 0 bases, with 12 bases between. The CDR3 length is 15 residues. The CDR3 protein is CASSLMGGSGNTIYF. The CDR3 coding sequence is TGCGCCAGCAGTTTGATGGGGGGCTCTGGAAACACCATATATTTT.

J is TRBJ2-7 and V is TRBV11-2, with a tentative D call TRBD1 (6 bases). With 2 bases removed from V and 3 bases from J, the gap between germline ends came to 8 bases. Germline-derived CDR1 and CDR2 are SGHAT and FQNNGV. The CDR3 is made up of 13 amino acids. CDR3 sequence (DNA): TGTGCCAGCAGCTTAAACAGGGTCTACGAGCAGTACTTC. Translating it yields CASSLNRVYEQYF.

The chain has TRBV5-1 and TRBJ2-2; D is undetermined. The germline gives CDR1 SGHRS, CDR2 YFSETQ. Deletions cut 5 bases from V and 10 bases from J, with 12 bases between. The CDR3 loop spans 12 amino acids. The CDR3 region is CASSLATSELFF. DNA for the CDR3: TGCGCCAGCAGTCTTGCGACGTCGGAGCTGTTTTTT.

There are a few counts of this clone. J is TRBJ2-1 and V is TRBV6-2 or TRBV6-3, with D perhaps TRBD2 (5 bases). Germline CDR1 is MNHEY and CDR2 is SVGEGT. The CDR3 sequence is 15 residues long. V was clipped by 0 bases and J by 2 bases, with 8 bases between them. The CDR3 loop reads CASSYSRATYNEQFF. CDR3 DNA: TGTGCCAGCAGTTACTCGCGGGCTACCTACAATGAGCAGTTCTTC.

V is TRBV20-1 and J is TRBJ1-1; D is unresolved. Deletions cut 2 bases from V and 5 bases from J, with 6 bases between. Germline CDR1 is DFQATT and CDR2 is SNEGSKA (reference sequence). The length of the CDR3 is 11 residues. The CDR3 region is CSARKGTEAFF. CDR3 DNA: TGCAGTGCTAGAAAGGGTACTGAAGCTTTCTTT.

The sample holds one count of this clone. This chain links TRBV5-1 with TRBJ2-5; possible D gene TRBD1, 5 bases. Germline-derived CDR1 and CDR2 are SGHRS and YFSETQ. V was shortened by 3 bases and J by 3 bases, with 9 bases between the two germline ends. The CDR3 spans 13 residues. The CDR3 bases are TGCGCCAGCAGCTCCCTCAGGGAAGAGACCCAGTACTTC. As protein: CASSSLREETQYF. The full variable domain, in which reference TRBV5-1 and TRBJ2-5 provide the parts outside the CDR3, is KAGVTQTPRYLIKTRGQQVTLSCSPISGHRSVSWYQQTPGQGLQFLFEYFSETQRNKGNFPGRFSGRQFSNSRSEMNVSTLELGDSALYLCASSSLREETQYFGPGTRLLVL.

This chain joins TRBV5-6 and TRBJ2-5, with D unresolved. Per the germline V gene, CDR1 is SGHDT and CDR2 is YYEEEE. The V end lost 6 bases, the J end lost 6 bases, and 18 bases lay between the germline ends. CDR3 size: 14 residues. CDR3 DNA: TGTGCCAGCAACACGAAAGGGCTCGAGAAGACCCAGTACTTC. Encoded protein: CASNTKGLEKTQYF.

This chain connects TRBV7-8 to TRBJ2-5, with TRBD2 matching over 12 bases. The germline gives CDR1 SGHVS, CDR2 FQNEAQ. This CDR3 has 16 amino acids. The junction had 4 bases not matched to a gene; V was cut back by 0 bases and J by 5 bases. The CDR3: CASSLALAGGVETQYF. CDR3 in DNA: TGTGCCAGCAGCTTAGCACTAGCGGGAGGAGTGGAGACCCAGTACTTC.

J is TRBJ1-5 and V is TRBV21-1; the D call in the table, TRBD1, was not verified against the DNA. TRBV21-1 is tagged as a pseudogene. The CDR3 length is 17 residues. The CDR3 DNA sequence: TGTGCCAGCAGCAAAAGGATGGTCAGGGATAGCAATCAGCCCCAGCATTTT. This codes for CASSKRMVRDSNQPQHF.

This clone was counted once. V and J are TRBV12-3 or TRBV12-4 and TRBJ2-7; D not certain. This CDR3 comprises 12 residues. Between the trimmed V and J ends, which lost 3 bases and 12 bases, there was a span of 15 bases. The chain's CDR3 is CASSFDVGNLYF. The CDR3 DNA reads TGTGCCAGCAGTTTTGATGTAGGGAACCTGTACTTC.

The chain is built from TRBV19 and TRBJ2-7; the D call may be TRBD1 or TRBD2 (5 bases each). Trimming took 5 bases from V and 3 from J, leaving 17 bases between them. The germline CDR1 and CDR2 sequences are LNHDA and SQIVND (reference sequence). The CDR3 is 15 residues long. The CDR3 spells CASSPRDLIRYEQYF. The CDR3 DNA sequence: TGTGCCAGTAGTCCGAGGGACCTAATTCGCTACGAGCAGTACTTC.

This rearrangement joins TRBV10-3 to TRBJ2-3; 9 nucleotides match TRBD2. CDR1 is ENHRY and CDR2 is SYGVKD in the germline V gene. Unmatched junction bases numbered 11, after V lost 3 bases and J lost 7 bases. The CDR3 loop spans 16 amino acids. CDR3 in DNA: TGTGCCATCAGTGATGTAGCGGGGGCGCGCGTGAATACGCAGTATTTT. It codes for CAISDVAGARVNTQYF.

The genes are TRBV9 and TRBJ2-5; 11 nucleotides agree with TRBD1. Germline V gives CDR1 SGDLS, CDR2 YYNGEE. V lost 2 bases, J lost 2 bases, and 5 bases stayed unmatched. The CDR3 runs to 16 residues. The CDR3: CASSVSGTGGQETQYF. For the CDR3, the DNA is TGTGCCAGCAGCGTTTCCGGGACAGGGGGGCAAGAGACCCAGTACTTC.

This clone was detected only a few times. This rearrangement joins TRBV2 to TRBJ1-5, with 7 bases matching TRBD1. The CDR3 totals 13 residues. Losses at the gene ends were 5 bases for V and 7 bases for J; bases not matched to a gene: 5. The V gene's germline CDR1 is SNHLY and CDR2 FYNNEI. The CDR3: CASSSDRRQPQHF. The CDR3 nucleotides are TGTGCCAGCAGTTCGGACAGGAGACAGCCCCAGCATTTT.

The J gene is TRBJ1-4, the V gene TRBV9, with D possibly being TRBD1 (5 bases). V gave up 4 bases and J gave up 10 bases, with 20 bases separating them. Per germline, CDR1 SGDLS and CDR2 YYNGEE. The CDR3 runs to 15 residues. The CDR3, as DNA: TGTGCCAGCAGCCCCGAAGGACACGGGCGGGCAAAACTGTTTTTT. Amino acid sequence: CASSPEGHGRAKLFF.

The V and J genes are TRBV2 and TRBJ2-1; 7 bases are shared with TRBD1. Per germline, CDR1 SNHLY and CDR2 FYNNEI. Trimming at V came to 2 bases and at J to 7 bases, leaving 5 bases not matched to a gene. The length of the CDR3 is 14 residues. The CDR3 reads CASSEFGTVNEQFF. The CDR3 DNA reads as TGTGCCAGCAGTGAATTTGGGACAGTAAATGAGCAGTTCTTC.

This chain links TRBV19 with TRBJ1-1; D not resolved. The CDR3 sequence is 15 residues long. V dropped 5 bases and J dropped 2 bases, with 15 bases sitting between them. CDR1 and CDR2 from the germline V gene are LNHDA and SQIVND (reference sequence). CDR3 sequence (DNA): TGTGCCAGTAGTCCTCGAGGAGGTTTAAACACTGAAGCTTTCTTT. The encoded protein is CASSPRGGLNTEAFF.